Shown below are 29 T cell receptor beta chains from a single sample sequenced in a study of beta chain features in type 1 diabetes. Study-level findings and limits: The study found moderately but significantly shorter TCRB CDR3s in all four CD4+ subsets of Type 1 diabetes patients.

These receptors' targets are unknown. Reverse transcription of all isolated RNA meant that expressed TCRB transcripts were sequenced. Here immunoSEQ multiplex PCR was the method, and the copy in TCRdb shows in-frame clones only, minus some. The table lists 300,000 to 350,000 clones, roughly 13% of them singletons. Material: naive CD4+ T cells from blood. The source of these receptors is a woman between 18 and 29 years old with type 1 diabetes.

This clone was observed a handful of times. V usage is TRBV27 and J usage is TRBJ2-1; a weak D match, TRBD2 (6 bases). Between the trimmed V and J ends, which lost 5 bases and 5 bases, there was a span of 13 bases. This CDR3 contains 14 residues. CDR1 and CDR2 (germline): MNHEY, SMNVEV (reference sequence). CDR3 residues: CASSHPGENNEQFF. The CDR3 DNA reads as TGTGCCAGCAGTCACCCGGGGGAGAACAATGAGCAGTTCTTC.

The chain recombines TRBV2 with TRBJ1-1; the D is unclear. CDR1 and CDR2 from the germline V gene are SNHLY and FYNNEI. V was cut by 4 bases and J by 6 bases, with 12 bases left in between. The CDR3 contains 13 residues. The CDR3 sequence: CASSASRIAEAFF. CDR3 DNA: TGTGCCAGCAGTGCATCTAGAATAGCTGAAGCTTTCTTT. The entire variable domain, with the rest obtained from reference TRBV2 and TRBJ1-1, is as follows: EPEVTQTPSHQVTQMGQEVILRCVPISNHLYFYWYRQILGQKVEFLVSFYNNEISEKSEIFDDQFSVERPDGSNFTLKIRSTKLEDSAMYFCASSASRIAEAFFGQGTRLTVV.

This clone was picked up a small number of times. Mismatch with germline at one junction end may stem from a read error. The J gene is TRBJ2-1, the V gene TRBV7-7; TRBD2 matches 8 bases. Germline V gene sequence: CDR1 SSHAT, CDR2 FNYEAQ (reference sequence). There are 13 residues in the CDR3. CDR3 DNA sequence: TGCGCCCCCGGGAGGGAGTCCTACAATGAGCAGTTCTTC. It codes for CAPGRESYNEQFF.

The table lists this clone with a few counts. The CDR3: CASSPGLSHEQYV. CDR3 sequence (DNA): TGTGCCAGCTCACCTGGGCTGTCCCACGAGCAGTACGTC. J is TRBJ2-7 and V is TRBV18; no clear D. CDR1 and CDR2 (germline): KGHSH, LQKENI. Trimming took off 3 bases at V and 5 bases at J, with 11 bases between the two ends. This CDR3 has 13 residues.

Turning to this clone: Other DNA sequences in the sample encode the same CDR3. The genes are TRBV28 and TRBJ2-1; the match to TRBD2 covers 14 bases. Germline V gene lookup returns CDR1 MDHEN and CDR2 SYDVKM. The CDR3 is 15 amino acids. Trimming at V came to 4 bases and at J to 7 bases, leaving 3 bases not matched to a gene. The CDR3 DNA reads TGTGCCAGCAGTTCCGGACTAGCGGGAGGAAATGAGCAGTTCTTC. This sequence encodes CASSSGLAGGNEQFF.

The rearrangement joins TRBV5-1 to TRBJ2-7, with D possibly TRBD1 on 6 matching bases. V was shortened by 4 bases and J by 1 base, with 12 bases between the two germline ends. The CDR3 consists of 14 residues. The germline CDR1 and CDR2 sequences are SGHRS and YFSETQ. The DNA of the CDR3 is TGCGCCAGCAGCAAAACAGGGTCATCCTACGAGCAGTACGTC. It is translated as CASSKTGSSYEQYV.

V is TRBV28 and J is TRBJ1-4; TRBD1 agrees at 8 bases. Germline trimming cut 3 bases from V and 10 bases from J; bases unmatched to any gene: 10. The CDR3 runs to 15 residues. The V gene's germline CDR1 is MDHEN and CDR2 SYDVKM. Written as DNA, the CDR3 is TGTGCCAGCAGTTTCCGGGGACAGGCTAGGGGAAAACTGTTTTTT. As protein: CASSFRGQARGKLFF.

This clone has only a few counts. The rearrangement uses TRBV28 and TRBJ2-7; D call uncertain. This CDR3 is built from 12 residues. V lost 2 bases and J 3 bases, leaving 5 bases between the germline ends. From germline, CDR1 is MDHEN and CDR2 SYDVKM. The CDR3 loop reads CASSLRNYEQYV. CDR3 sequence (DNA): TGTGCCAGCAGTTTACGGAACTACGAGCAGTACGTC.

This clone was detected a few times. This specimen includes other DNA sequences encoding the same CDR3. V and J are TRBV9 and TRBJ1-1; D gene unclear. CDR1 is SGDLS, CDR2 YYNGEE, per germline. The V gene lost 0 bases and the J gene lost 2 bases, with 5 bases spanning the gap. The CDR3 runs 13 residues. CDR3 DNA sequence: TGTGCCAGCAGCGTAGATAGAAACACTGAAGCTTTCTTT. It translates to CASSVDRNTEAFF.

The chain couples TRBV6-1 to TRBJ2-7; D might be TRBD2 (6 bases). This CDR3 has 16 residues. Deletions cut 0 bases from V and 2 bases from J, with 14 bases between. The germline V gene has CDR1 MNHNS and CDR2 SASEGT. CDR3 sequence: CASSEALGGIAYEQYV. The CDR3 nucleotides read TGTGCCAGCAGTGAAGCTTTAGGAGGGATCGCCTACGAGCAGTACGTC.

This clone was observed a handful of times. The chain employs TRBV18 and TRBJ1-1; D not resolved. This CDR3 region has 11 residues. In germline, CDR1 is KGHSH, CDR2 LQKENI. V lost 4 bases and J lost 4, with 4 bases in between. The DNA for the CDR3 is TGTGCCAGCTCACGGCTCACTGAAGCTTTCTTT. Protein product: CASSRLTEAFF.

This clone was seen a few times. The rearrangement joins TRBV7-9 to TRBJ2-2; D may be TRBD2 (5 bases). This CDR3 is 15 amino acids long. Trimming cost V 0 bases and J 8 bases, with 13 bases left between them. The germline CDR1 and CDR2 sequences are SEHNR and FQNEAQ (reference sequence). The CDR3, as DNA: TGTGCCAGCAGCTTAGCACGGGAACGGTCGGGGGAGCTGTTTTTT. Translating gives CASSLARERSGELFF.

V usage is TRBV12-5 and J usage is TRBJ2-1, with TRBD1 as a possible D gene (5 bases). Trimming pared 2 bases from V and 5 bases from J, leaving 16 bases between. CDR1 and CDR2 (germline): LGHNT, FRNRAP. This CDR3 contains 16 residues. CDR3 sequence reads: CASGLTEQRQNNEQFF. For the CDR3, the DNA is TGTGCTAGTGGTTTGACAGAACAGAGACAGAACAATGAGCAGTTCTTC.

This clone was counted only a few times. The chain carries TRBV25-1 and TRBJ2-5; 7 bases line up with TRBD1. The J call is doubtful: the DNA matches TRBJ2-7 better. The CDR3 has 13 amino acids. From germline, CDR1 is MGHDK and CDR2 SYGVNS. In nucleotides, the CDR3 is TGTGCCAGCAGTGCCAGGGGGTCCTACGAGCAGTACTTC. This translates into CASSARGSYEQYF.

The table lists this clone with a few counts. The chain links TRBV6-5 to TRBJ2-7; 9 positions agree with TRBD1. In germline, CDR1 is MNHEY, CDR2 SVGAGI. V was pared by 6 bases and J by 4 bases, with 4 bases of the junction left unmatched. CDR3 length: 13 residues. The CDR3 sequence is CASRPGQGYEQYV. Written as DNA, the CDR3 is TGTGCCAGCAGACCTGGACAGGGGTACGAGCAGTACGTC.

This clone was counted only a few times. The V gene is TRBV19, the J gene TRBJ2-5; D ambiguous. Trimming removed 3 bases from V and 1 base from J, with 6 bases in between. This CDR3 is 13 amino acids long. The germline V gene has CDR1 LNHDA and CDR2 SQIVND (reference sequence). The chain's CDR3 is CASSISLQETQYF. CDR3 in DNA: TGTGCCAGTAGTATCTCACTCCAAGAGACCCAGTACTTC. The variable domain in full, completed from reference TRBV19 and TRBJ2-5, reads DGGITQSPKYLFRKEGQNVTLSCEQNLNHDAMYWYRQDPGQGLRLIYYSQIVNDFQKGDIAEGYSVSREKKESFPLTVTSAQKNPTAFYLCASSISLQETQYFGPGTRLLVL.

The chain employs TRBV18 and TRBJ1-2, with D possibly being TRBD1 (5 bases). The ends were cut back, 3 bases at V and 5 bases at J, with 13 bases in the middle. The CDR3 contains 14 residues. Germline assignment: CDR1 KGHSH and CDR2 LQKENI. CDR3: CASSPDQQAYGYTF. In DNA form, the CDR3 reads TGTGCCAGCTCACCTGATCAACAGGCGTATGGCTACACCTTC.

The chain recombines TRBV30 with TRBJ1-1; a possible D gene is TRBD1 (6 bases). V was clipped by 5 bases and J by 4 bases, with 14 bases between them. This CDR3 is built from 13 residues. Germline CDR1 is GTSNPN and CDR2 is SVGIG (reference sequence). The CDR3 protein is CAWEPNRATEAFF. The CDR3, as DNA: TGTGCCTGGGAGCCGAACAGGGCCACTGAAGCTTTCTTT.

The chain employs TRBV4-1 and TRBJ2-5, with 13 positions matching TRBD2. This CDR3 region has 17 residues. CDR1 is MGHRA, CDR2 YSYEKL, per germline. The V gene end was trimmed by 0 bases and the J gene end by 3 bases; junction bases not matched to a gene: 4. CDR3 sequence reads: CASSQEGLAGHKETQYF. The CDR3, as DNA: TGCGCCAGCAGCCAAGAGGGACTAGCGGGGCATAAAGAGACCCAGTACTTC.

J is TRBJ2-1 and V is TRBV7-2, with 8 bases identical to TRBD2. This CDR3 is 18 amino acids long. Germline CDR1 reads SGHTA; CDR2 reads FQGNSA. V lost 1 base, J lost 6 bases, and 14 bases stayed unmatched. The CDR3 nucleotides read TGTGCCAGCAGCTTAGGTAGGTCAGCGGGAGTCGTCCTCAATGAGCAGTTCTTC. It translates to CASSLGRSAGVVLNEQFF.

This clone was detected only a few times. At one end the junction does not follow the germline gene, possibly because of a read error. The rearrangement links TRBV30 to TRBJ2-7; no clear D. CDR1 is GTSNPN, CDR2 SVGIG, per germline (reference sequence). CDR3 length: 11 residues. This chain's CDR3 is CAWSTSERIGF. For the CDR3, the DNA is TGTGCCTGGAGTACCTCCGAGAGGATTGGCTTC.

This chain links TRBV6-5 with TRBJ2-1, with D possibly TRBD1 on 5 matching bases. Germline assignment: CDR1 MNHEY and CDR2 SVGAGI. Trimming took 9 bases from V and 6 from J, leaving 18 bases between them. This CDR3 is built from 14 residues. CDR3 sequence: CARPGPRWGNEQFF. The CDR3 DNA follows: TGTGCCAGGCCAGGGCCCCGGTGGGGCAATGAGCAGTTCTTC.

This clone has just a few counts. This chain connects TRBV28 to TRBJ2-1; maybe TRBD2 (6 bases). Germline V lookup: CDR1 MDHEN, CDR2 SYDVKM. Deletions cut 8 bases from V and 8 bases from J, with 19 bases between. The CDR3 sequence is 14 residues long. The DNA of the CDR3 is TGTGCCAGCTCGGCGGGGCTAGGAAGGGATGAGCAGTTCTTC. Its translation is CASSAGLGRDEQFF.

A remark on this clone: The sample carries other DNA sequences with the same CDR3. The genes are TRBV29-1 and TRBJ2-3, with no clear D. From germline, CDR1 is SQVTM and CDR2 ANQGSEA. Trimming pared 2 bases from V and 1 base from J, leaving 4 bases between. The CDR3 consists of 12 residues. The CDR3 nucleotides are TGCAGCGTTGAACGCGGCACAGATACGCAGTATTTT. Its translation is CSVERGTDTQYF.

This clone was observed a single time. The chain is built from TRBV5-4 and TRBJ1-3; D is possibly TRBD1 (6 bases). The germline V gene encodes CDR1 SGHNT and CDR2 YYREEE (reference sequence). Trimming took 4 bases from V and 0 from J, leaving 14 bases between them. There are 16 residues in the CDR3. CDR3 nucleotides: TGTGCCAGCAGCACACAGGGACCTTTCTCTGGAAACACCATATATTTT. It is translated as CASSTQGPFSGNTIYF.

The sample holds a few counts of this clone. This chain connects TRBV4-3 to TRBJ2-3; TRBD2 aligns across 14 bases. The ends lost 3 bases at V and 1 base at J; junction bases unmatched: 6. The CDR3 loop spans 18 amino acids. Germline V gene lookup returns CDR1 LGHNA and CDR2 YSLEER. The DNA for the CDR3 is TGCGCCAGCAGCCAGGTGACTAGCGGGAGGGCCGGCACAGATACGCAGTATTTT. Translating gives CASSQVTSGRAGTDTQYF.

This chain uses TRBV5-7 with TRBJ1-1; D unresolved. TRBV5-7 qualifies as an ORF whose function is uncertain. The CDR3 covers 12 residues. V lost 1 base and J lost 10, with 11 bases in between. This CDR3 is CASSLTPGGAFF. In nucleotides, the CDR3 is TGTGCCAGCAGCTTGACGCCCGGAGGAGCTTTCTTT.

CDR3 nucleotide sequence: TGTGCCAGCAGCCCAGGATTCACTGAAGCTTTCTTT. This codes for CASSPGFTEAFF. The rearrangement links TRBV28 to TRBJ1-1, with D uncertain. Germline V CDR1 and CDR2: MDHEN, SYDVKM. CDR3 size: 12 residues. The V and J ends lost 6 bases and 4 bases respectively, with 9 bases between them.

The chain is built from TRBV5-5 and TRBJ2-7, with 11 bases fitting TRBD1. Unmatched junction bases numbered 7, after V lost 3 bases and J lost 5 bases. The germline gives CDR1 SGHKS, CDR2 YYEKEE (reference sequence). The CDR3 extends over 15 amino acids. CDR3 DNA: TGTGCCAGCAGCTCTTGGACAGGGGGCGACGACGAGCAGTACTTC. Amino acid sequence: CASSSWTGGDDEQYF.